What follows are 27 T cell receptor beta chains derived from one specimen sequenced in a study of blood T cells in healthy people across ages (dated by TCRdb to the mid-2010s). Library generation was performed with 5' RACE. Sequenced on an Illumina HiSeq 2500. The second PCR ran for roughly 7 to 11 cycles and used a J-beta primer mix along with a sample-barcoded 5' primer. TCRdb trimmed public reads at Q25 via fastp, called clones via MiXCR and kept in-frame beta chains. Rows matching on CDR3 protein sequence are summarized as one entry with the most common DNA and genes. The sample has about 580,000 distinct CDR3 sequences on record, 40% to 50% of them singletons. 20% to 25% of the sample lies in the top ten. The sequencing input was blood. These receptors were obtained from a man older than 75 in good health.

V usage is TRBV20-1 and J usage is TRBJ2-5; 13 bases align to TRBD2. Trimming removed 5 bases from V and 0 bases from J; junction bases left unmatched: 9. The CDR3 is 17 amino acids. CDR1 DFQATT and CDR2 SNEGSKA come from the germline V gene (reference sequence). The CDR3 loop reads CSAGGTSGALYQETQYF. CDR3 coding DNA: TGCAGTGCTGGGGGGACTAGCGGGGCACTCTACCAAGAGACCCAGTACTTC.

This clonotype was seen a handful of times. V is TRBV2 and J is TRBJ2-3; TRBD2 aligns across 9 bases. From germline, CDR1 is SNHLY and CDR2 FYNNEI. This CDR3 spans 14 amino acids. V shed 7 bases, J shed 5 bases, and the junction held 7 bases outside the gene matches. The CDR3 DNA reads as TGTGCCAGCAAGAGGCTAGCGGGACAAGATACGCAGTATTTT. Its protein is CASKRLAGQDTQYF.

This clonotype was observed a few times. CDR3 protein: CSASHKGGTYNEQFF. The CDR3 region has the DNA TGCAGTGCTAGTCACAAGGGGGGGACCTACAATGAGCAGTTCTTC. The chain combines TRBV20-1 with TRBJ2-1, with D perhaps matching TRBD2 (7 bases). The V end lost 3 bases, the J end lost 2 bases, and 14 bases lay between the germline ends. The CDR3 totals 15 residues. CDR1 is DFQATT and CDR2 is SNEGSKA in the germline V gene (reference sequence).

This clonotype was found many times. The DNA for the CDR3 is TGTGCCAGCAGTCCGACAAGGATGAGCGAAAAACTGTTTTTT. Its protein is CASSPTRMSEKLFF. The V gene is TRBV6-5, the J gene TRBJ1-4, with D uncertain. This CDR3 comprises 14 residues. Germline CDR1 MNHEY, CDR2 SVGAGI. Trimming left V 5 bases short and J 8 bases short, with 15 bases between.

The chain couples TRBV20-1 to TRBJ2-2; TRBD1 agrees at 12 bases. CDR1 and CDR2 from the germline V gene are DFQATT and SNEGSKA (reference sequence). This CDR3 has 15 amino acids. V shed 3 bases and J 6 bases; nucleotides not matched to a gene: 5. The CDR3 protein is CSARPGTGGPGELFF. The CDR3 region has the DNA TGCAGTGCTAGGCCAGGGACAGGGGGCCCCGGGGAGCTGTTTTTT.

J is TRBJ2-3 and V is TRBV11-1; 15 bases are shared with TRBD2. CDR3 size: 19 residues. J gave up 2 bases and V 5 bases, and 11 bases lay outside the gene matches. Germline V gene sequence: CDR1 SGHAT, CDR2 FQDESV (reference sequence). The CDR3 region has the DNA TGTGCCAGCAGCCCAATCGAGAGGACTAGCGGGGGGGCCACAGATACGCAGTATTTT. It translates to CASSPIERTSGGATDTQYF.

As concerns this clonotype: The junction differs from germline at one of its ends, possibly a read error. Here the CDR3 reads CAGSRKASVETDTQYF. The CDR3 region has the DNA TGCGCCGGCAGCCGAAAGGCTAGCGTAGAGACAGATACGCAGTATTTT. The rearrangement uses TRBV4-3 and TRBJ2-3; D may be TRBD2 (6 bases). CDR1 and CDR2 (germline): LGHNA, YSLEER. The CDR3 is 16 residues long.

The chain employs TRBV14 and TRBJ2-5, with D tentatively TRBD2 (5 bases). The J call is doubtful: the DNA matches TRBJ2-7 better. CDR1 is SGHDN and CDR2 is FVKESK in the germline V gene. The CDR3 contains 15 residues. The CDR3 DNA is TGTGCCAGCAGCCAAGATTTCGGGGTTTTGGACGAGCAGTACTTC. Translating gives CASSQDFGVLDEQYF.

The chain employs TRBV20-1 and TRBJ2-7; possibly TRBD1 or TRBD2 for D (5 bases each). This CDR3 contains 13 residues. Germline CDR1 and CDR2: DFQATT and SNEGSKA (reference sequence). V was trimmed by 3 bases and J by 7 bases, leaving 16 bases between them. DNA for the CDR3: TGCAGTGCTAGGGTCGGGGCTTATTTGGAGCAGTACTTC. Amino acids: CSARVGAYLEQYF.

Only a few counts were recorded for this clonotype. Given a much more abundant clone one base away, this may be a read error. The CDR3 spells CASSYSAHQETQYF. The CDR3 nucleotides are TGTGCCAGCAGTTACTCGGCCCACCAAGAGACCCAGTACTTC. The V gene is TRBV6-6, the J gene TRBJ2-5; D gene unclear. The CDR3 consists of 14 residues. V shed 0 bases and J shed 0 bases, with 5 bases lying between them. CDR1 is MNHNY and CDR2 is SVGAGI in the germline V gene (reference sequence).

V is TRBV3-1 and J is TRBJ1-6; a possible D gene is TRBD1 (5 bases). Trimming removed 2 bases at V and 9 bases at J, with 14 bases between. The CDR3 loop spans 15 amino acids. The germline V gene has CDR1 LGHDT and CDR2 YNNKEL (reference sequence). The DNA of the CDR3 is TGTGCCAGCAGCCAAACAGGATTATGGGGTTCACCCCTCCACTTT. Its translation is CASSQTGLWGSPLHF.

This clonotype was detected a few times. The rearrangement joins TRBV6-6 to TRBJ1-1; D not certain. V lost 0 bases to trimming and J lost 4 bases, with 0 bases between them. The CDR3 runs 11 residues. Germline assignment: CDR1 MNHNY and CDR2 SVGAGI (reference sequence). The CDR3 protein is CASSYSTEAFF. In DNA, the CDR3 is TGTGCCAGCAGTTACTCCACTGAAGCTTTCTTT.

V gene TRBV7-2 combines with J gene TRBJ2-2; D call uncertain. The V end was cut by 3 bases, the J end by 1 base, with 6 bases between. Germline CDR1 reads SGHTA; CDR2 reads FQGNSA. This CDR3 contains 14 residues. Here the CDR3 reads CASSFKWNTGELFF. Written as DNA, the CDR3 is TGTGCCAGCAGCTTTAAGTGGAACACCGGGGAGCTGTTTTTT.

The chain recombines TRBV13 with TRBJ1-1; D is unclear. V lost 4 bases, J lost 1 base, and 13 bases lay in between. Per the germline V gene, CDR1 is PRHDT and CDR2 is FYEKMQ (reference sequence). This CDR3 has 15 residues. CDR3 loop: CASSSGPDGNTEAFF. For the CDR3, the DNA is TGTGCCAGCAGCTCAGGCCCGGACGGGAACACTGAAGCTTTCTTT.

This clonotype was seen a handful of times. The chain employs TRBV5-1 and TRBJ2-1; D might be TRBD2 (5 bases). V shed 0 bases and J shed 6 bases, with 10 bases lying between them. Germline CDR1 is SGHRS and CDR2 is YFSETQ. The CDR3 totals 14 residues. CDR3: CASSLARLPNEQFF. The CDR3 DNA reads TGCGCCAGCAGCTTGGCCCGACTACCCAATGAGCAGTTCTTC.

CDR3 amino acids: CASSPPLGAPQYF. DNA of the CDR3: TGTGCCAGCAGTCCACCTTTAGGCGCTCCGCAGTATTTT. The rearrangement joins TRBV12-3 or TRBV12-4 to TRBJ2-3; D gene uncertain. This CDR3 comprises 13 residues. V gave up 5 bases and J gave up 10 bases, with 16 bases separating them.

The chain employs TRBV6-6 and TRBJ1-6, with a weak D call TRBD1 (5 bases). V was clipped by 6 bases and J by 7 bases, with 13 bases between them. The CDR3 is 14 residues long. Germline values: CDR1 MNHNY, CDR2 SVGAGI (reference sequence). The CDR3 here is CASRIGTTNSPLHF. The CDR3 region has the DNA TGTGCCAGCAGAATCGGGACGACGAATTCACCCCTCCACTTT.

In nucleotides, the CDR3 is TGCGCCAGCAGCTTTCCAAGGGGCGGAGGTAATGAAAAACTGTTTTTT. Translated: CASSFPRGGGNEKLFF. V and J are TRBV5-1 and TRBJ1-4, with TRBD1 as a possible D gene (5 bases). V lost 2 bases and J lost 4, with 15 bases in between. Germline V CDR1 and CDR2: SGHRS, YFSETQ. This CDR3 region has 16 residues.

This clonotype was observed once. The chain uses TRBV7-2 and TRBJ2-7; D not resolved. The DNA end favors TRBJ2-5, so the J call may be wrong. This CDR3 region has 14 residues. CDR1 and CDR2 (germline): SGHTA, FQGNSA. This chain's CDR3 is CASSLGGSLKTQYF. The CDR3 region has the DNA TGTGCCAGCAGCTTAGGAGGCAGTCTGAAGACCCAGTACTTC.

Only a few counts were recorded for this clonotype. This rearrangement joins TRBV7-8 to TRBJ1-6, with D possibly TRBD1 on 6 matching bases. Germline assignment: CDR1 SGHVS and CDR2 FQNEAQ. Trimming cost V 0 bases and J 4 bases, with 13 bases left between them. This CDR3 comprises 17 residues. This chain's CDR3 is CASSLATGGKYNSPLHF. DNA of the CDR3: TGTGCCAGCAGCTTAGCGACAGGAGGGAAATATAATTCACCCCTCCACTTT.

Notes on this clonotype: This clone may be a read error of a much larger clone one base away. V usage is TRBV6-6 and J usage is TRBJ1-2, with a weak D call TRBD1 (5 bases). Trimming stripped 4 bases from V and 9 bases from J, with 15 bases between. The CDR3 runs 13 residues. Germline CDR1 and CDR2: MNHNY and SVGAGI (reference sequence). CDR3: CASSLEGIDCYTF. The CDR3 coding sequence is TGTGCCAGCAGTTTAGAGGGGATTGATTGCTACACCTTC.

The rearrangement links TRBV21-1 to TRBJ1-1; the D call TRBD1 from the table was never checked on the DNA. TRBV21-1 is a recognized pseudogene. The length of the CDR3 is 12 residues. The CDR3 region is CASGTANTEAFF. CDR3 DNA sequence: TGTGCCAGCGGGACCGCGAACACTGAAGCTTTCTTT.

V gene TRBV9 combines with J gene TRBJ2-1; tentatively, D is TRBD2 (5 bases). TRBJ2-7 matches the DNA end more closely, so the J call is doubtful. The CDR3 totals 15 residues. Germline V gene sequence: CDR1 SGDLS, CDR2 YYNGEE. CDR3 amino acids: CASNFRGLSYNEQYF. The CDR3 coding sequence is TGTGCCAGCAACTTTCGCGGGCTCTCCTACAATGAGCAGTACTTC.

The CDR3 loop is CSATDRSEAYEQYF. The CDR3, as DNA: TGCAGTGCCACAGACAGGTCGGAGGCCTACGAGCAGTACTTC. This chain links TRBV20-1 with TRBJ2-7, with TRBD1 as a possible D gene (6 bases). Germline loops: CDR1 DFQATT, CDR2 SNEGSKA (reference sequence). The ends were cut back, 6 bases at V and 2 bases at J, with 17 bases in the middle. The CDR3 totals 14 residues.

This clonotype was counted only a few times. This CDR3 is CSVSGEGHSYYEQYF. CDR3 DNA: TGCAGCGTTTCAGGGGAGGGACACAGTTACTACGAGCAGTACTTC. The V call is TRBV29-1, the J call TRBJ2-7; D may be TRBD2 (7 bases). The CDR3 contains 15 residues. In germline, CDR1 is SQVTM, CDR2 ANQGSEA. Deletions cut 5 bases from V and 3 bases from J, with 20 bases between.

The chain carries TRBV27 and TRBJ2-7; 12 nucleotides match TRBD1. The ends lost 2 bases at V and 3 bases at J; junction bases unmatched: 11. Germline CDR1 reads MNHEY; CDR2 reads SMNVEV (reference sequence). The CDR3 has 18 residues. The CDR3 nucleotides read TGTGCCAGCAGTTTAACCCCTCCTGGGACAGGGGGCAGCTACGAGCAGTACTTC. It specifies CASSLTPPGTGGSYEQYF.

This clonotype was seen more than once but under ten times. The chain recombines TRBV7-3 with TRBJ1-6; the D gene is possibly TRBD1 (6 bases). V was cut by 1 base and J by 0 bases, with 13 bases left in between. The CDR3 extends over 18 amino acids. Germline-derived CDR1 and CDR2 are SGHTA and FQGTGA. This CDR3 is CASSLKTGLSSYNSPLHF. DNA of the CDR3: TGTGCCAGCAGCTTAAAGACAGGCCTAAGCTCCTATAATTCACCCCTCCACTTT.